A selection of T cell receptor beta chains follows, all from one sample in a study of glioma-infiltrating T cells after dendritic cell vaccination. The assay was immunoSEQ multiplex PCR, and TCRdb's table has in-frame clones only and misses some. The sample consists of 90,000 to 95,000 clones, about 81% of them appearing once. The sample in question was blood, obtained after dendritic cell vaccination. Receptors were obtained from a human donor with glioblastoma. CDR3s include the opening cysteine and the closing phenylalanine or tryptophan. The order of the fields is clone size, V gene, J gene, D gene, CDR3 protein, CDR3 DNA. The D gene is left open where the match is weak. Rows may omit the clone size; those that give it use once, few, many or a size class.

>NA|TRBV7-8|TRBJ2-3|TRBD2
CASSPRTSGNTDTQYF
TGTGCCAGCAGCCCCCGGACTAGCGGTAACACAGATACGCAGTATTTT
>once|TRBV10-3|TRBJ2-3|TRBD1
CAIRDRPSTDTQYF
TGTGCCATCAGGGACAGGCCTAGCACAGATACGCAGTATTTT
>NA|TRBV6-4|TRBJ2-5|NA
CASSEGAGDQETQYF
TGTGCCAGCAGTGAGGGGGCGGGAGACCAAGAGACCCAGTACTTC
>NA|TRBV30|TRBJ1-4|TRBD1
CAWSDKTGGYEKLFF
TGTGCCTGGAGTGATAAGACAGGGGGCTATGAAAAACTGTTTTTT
>few|TRBV10-3|TRBJ2-5|TRBD2
CAISPRLAGENRQETQYF
TGTGCCATCAGCCCTCGACTAGCGGGGGAGAATCGGCAAGAGACCCAGTACTTC
>NA|TRBV6-5|TRBJ1-5|NA
CASSYKGQNQPQHF
TGTGCCAGCAGTTACAAAGGACAGAATCAGCCCCAGCATTTT
>NA|TRBV7-9|TRBJ2-5|TRBD1
CASTQGQGYETQYF
TGTGCCAGCACCCAGGGACAGGGGTACGAGACCCAGTACTTC
>NA|TRBV29-1|TRBJ1-3|NA
CSVEARFESRNTIYF
TGCAGCGTTGAAGCTAGGTTTGAGAGCCGAAACACCATATATTTT
>NA|TRBV7-9|TRBJ1-4|NA
CASSPRGGSNEKLFF
TGTGCCAGCAGCCCCCGGGGAGGGTCTAATGAAAAACTGTTTTTT
>NA|TRBV6-5|TRBJ1-1|TRBD1
CASRPAGQGFTEAFF
TGTGCCAGCAGGCCCGCGGGACAGGGCTTCACTGAAGCTTTCTTT
>NA|TRBV4-2|TRBJ2-7|NA
CASSLFYGGFSYEQYF
TGTGCCAGCAGCCTGTTCTACGGGGGATTCTCCTACGAGCAGTACTTC
>NA|TRBV7-6|TRBJ2-7|TRBD2
CASSLGTTSGGYEQYF
TGTGCCAGCAGCTTAGGCACGACTAGCGGGGGCTACGAGCAGTACTTC
>NA|TRBV9|TRBJ1-2|NA
CASSPRGADGYTF
TGTGCCAGCAGCCCTCGGGGGGCGGATGGCTACACCTTC
>NA|TRBV5-4|TRBJ1-1|NA
CASSLTAGATEAFF
TGTGCCAGCAGCTTGACTGCAGGGGCCACTGAAGCTTTCTTT
>NA|TRBV4-1|TRBJ2-1|NA
CASSQDREQGRFF
TGCGCCAGCAGCCAAGATCGGGAGCAGGGACGGTTCTTC
>once|TRBV6-6|TRBJ2-5|TRBD1
CASSYLQGAMETQYF
TGTGCCAGCAGTTACTTGCAGGGGGCTATGGAGACCCAGTACTTC
>NA|TRBV5-8|TRBJ2-3|TRBD1
CASSLLGQGGDTQYF
TGTGCCAGCAGCTTGCTGGGACAGGGAGGGGATACGCAGTATTTT
>NA|TRBV18|TRBJ2-5|NA
CASSPPGVSETQYF
TGTGCCAGCTCACCACCGGGCGTATCAGAGACCCAGTACTTC
>NA|TRBV30|TRBJ1-4|TRBD1
CAWSVNRGLEKLFF
TGTGCCTGGAGTGTCAACAGGGGGTTGGAAAAACTGTTTTTT
>NA|TRBV27|TRBJ1-1|NA
CASSLGRLNTEAFF
TGTGCCAGCAGTTTGGGCAGGTTGAACACTGAAGCTTTCTTT
>NA|TRBV19|TRBJ1-1|NA
CASSMRGRGLNTEAFF
TGTGCCAGTAGTATGAGAGGGAGGGGGTTGAACACTGAAGCTTTCTTT
>few|TRBV5-1|TRBJ1-2|NA
CASSPTLNYGYTF
TGCGCCAGCAGCCCCACCCTAAACTATGGCTACACCTTC
>few|TRBV10-2|TRBJ1-2|NA
CASSPQGIRGYTF
TGCGCCAGCAGCCCTCAGGGAATCCGTGGCTACACCTTC
>NA|TRBV2|TRBJ2-1|TRBD2
CASRERGPTGNEQFF
TGTGCCAGCAGAGAGCGGGGGCCCACAGGGAATGAGCAGTTCTTC
>NA|TRBV7-9|TRBJ2-6|TRBD1
CASSATPGTGAGANVLTF
TGTGCCAGCAGCGCAACCCCCGGGACAGGGGCTGGGGCCAACGTCCTGACTTTC
>NA|TRBV9|TRBJ1-1|TRBD1
CASSVLDREGTEAFF
TGTGCCAGCAGCGTGCTGGACAGGGAAGGCACTGAAGCTTTCTTT